The 24 T cell receptor beta chains below all came from one sample that was sequenced in a study of T cell repertoires in cytomegalovirus infection. These receptors have no identified antigens. A single record per CDR3 protein comes from TCRdb applying MiXCR to the reads. The sample consists of about 770,000 distinct CDR3 sequences, roughly 29% of them appearing once. Specimen: cultured CD8+ T cells from PBMCs, collected from culture after CMV antigen stimulation. The receptor source for this set is a human donor in good health (CMV status not recorded). Some clones in this sample may be carry-over from other donors' samples.

Concerning this clonotype: The junction departs from germline at one end; a sequencing error may be responsible. The chain joins TRBV7-6 to TRBJ1-2; D might be TRBD1 (5 bases). CDR3 size: 15 residues. Germline CDR1 SGHVS, CDR2 FNYEAQ. The CDR3 DNA sequence: TGTGCCAGCAATCCGAAGGGGTCCAGGGCGGAAGGCTACATCTTC. It translates to CASNPKGSRAEGYIF. Combining the CDR3 with reference TRBV7-6 and TRBJ1-2 gives the whole variable domain GAGVSQSPRYKVTKRGQDVALRCDPISGHVSLYWYRQALGQGPEFLTYFNYEAQQDKSGLPNDRFSAERPEGSISTLTIQRTEQRDSAMYRCASNPKGSRAEGYIFGSGTRLTVV.

V is TRBV14 and J is TRBJ2-3; no reliable D call. The CDR3 length is 15 residues. Looked up from germline, CDR1 is SGHDN and CDR2 is FVKESK. The V gene lost 6 bases and the J gene lost 3 bases, with 16 bases spanning the gap. The CDR3 DNA reads TGTGCCAGCAGTTCTTTCTCGGTCAGGACAGATACGCAGTATTTT. This encodes CASSSFSVRTDTQYF.

The table lists this clonotype with many counts. V usage is TRBV7-2 and J usage is TRBJ2-3; maybe TRBD2 (5 bases). CDR3 length: 14 amino acids. Germline lookup yields CDR1 SGHTA and CDR2 FQGNSA. Trimming shortened V by 0 bases and J by 4 bases, and 8 bases separated the two germline ends. The DNA for the CDR3 is TGTGCCAGCAGCTTAGCTCCTAGCCCAGATACGCAGTATTTT. This codes for CASSLAPSPDTQYF.

The V and J genes are TRBV28 and TRBJ2-7; weak D call: TRBD1 (5 bases). Germline CDR1 MDHEN, CDR2 SYDVKM. This CDR3 spans 12 amino acids. Deletions cut 5 bases from V and 7 bases from J, with 12 bases between. CDR3 protein: CASSPDRQEQYV. In DNA form, the CDR3 reads TGTGCCAGCAGTCCGGATAGACAGGAGCAGTACGTC.

The chain uses TRBV20-1 and TRBJ2-1; no definite D call. V dropped 4 bases and J dropped 0 bases, with 10 bases sitting between them. The CDR3 is 14 amino acids. The germline V gene has CDR1 DFQATT and CDR2 SNEGSKA (reference sequence). CDR3 nucleotides: TGCAGTGCTATTCTCGGAACCTCCTACAATGAGCAGTTCTTC. Translation gives CSAILGTSYNEQFF.

This clonotype was seen more than once but under ten times. The chain uses TRBV2 and TRBJ1-2; D gene unclear. The CDR3 loop spans 16 amino acids. Trimming took 1 base from V and 0 from J, leaving 12 bases between them. Germline V CDR1 and CDR2: SNHLY, FYNNEI. The CDR3, as DNA: TGTGCCAGCAGTGAAGTCGGACCTTGGTCTAACTATGGCTACACCTTC. As protein: CASSEVGPWSNYGYTF.

The V and J genes are TRBV20-1 and TRBJ2-3; D remains ambiguous. Germline CDR1 reads DFQATT; CDR2 reads SNEGSKA (reference sequence). The CDR3 sequence is 13 residues long. V was cut by 0 bases and J by 6 bases, with 10 bases left in between. CDR3 bases: TGCAGTGCTAGAGACTTGGGAAGGGATACGCAGTATTTT. Translating it yields CSARDLGRDTQYF.

This clonotype was seen more than once but under ten times. This chain links TRBV12-3 or TRBV12-4 with TRBJ1-5; the D gene is possibly TRBD1 (5 bases). CDR3 length: 16 residues. V lost 7 bases to trimming and J lost 5 bases, with 21 bases between them. CDR3 bases: TGTGCCAGCACCCCCTGGGGGTCGGGGAAGGATCAGCCCCAGCATTTT. Translation: CASTPWGSGKDQPQHF.

The CDR3 region has the DNA TGTGCCAGCAGTGAACTCCCCGGGACAGGGTGGGAATATGGCTACACCTTC. As protein: CASSELPGTGWEYGYTF. The chain carries TRBV6-1 and TRBJ1-2; 9 bases map to TRBD1. Losses at the gene ends were 2 bases for V and 5 bases for J; bases not matched to a gene: 12. The CDR3 loop spans 17 amino acids. Germline-derived CDR1 and CDR2 are MNHNS and SASEGT.

This clonotype occurred a few times. This chain links TRBV7-6 with TRBJ2-3; D unresolved. Germline assignment: CDR1 SGHVS and CDR2 FNYEAQ. This CDR3 has 16 amino acids. Trimming took 7 bases from V and 0 from J, leaving 17 bases between them. The CDR3 coding sequence is TGTGCCAGCACGCCAAACCCTTCTCTTAGCACAGATACGCAGTATTTT. It translates to CASTPNPSLSTDTQYF. Complete variable domain (other parts from reference TRBV7-6 and TRBJ2-3): GAGVSQSPRYKVTKRGQDVALRCDPISGHVSLYWYRQALGQGPEFLTYFNYEAQQDKSGLPNDRFSAERPEGSISTLTIQRTEQRDSAMYRCASTPNPSLSTDTQYFGPGTRLTVL.

The V and J genes are TRBV7-6 and TRBJ2-5; 9 positions match TRBD2. Trimming took 3 bases from V and 1 from J; bases not matched to a gene: 6. This CDR3 has 16 amino acids. The germline CDR1 and CDR2 sequences are SGHVS and FNYEAQ. As DNA, the CDR3 is TGTGCCAGCAGCTTGGCGGGGGGGACCTCCCAAGAGACCCAGTACTTC. Encoded protein: CASSLAGGTSQETQYF.

The rearrangement joins TRBV27 to TRBJ2-7, with a possible D match to TRBD1 (6 bases). Germline CDR1 and CDR2: MNHEY and SMNVEV (reference sequence). V dropped 5 bases and J dropped 7 bases, with 12 bases sitting between them. CDR3 length equals 12 residues. Here the CDR3 reads CASSRPRGEQYF. The CDR3 region has the DNA TGTGCCAGCAGTCGACCCAGGGGTGAGCAGTACTTC.

CDR3 sequence (DNA): TGTGCCAGCAGTCCGACAACCTACGAGCAGTACGTC. Translation: CASSPTTYEQYV. The rearrangement links TRBV6-2 or TRBV6-3 to TRBJ2-7; no clear D gene. V lost 5 bases to trimming and J lost 2 bases, with 7 bases between them. Germline V gene data show CDR1 as MNHEY and CDR2 as SVGEGT. This CDR3 is 12 amino acids long.

This clonotype occurred a few times. The rearrangement uses TRBV29-1 and TRBJ1-5; D possibly corresponds to TRBD1 (5 bases). CDR1 and CDR2 (germline): SQVTM, ANQGSEA. This CDR3 comprises 15 residues. V was pared by 3 bases and J by 3 bases, with 15 bases between. DNA for the CDR3: TGCAGCGTTGAGAGGGGCGACATATTCAATCAGCCCCAGCATTTT. Translated: CSVERGDIFNQPQHF.

This clonotype was picked up many times. The chain employs TRBV7-9 and TRBJ2-4; TRBD2 might be the D (6 bases). Germline V gives CDR1 SEHNR, CDR2 FQNEAQ (reference sequence). The CDR3 runs 16 residues. Trimming left V 5 bases short and J 0 bases short, with 14 bases between. CDR3: CASSPGTAVAKNIQYF. CDR3 nucleotides: TGTGCCAGCAGCCCCGGGACTGCCGTAGCCAAAAACATTCAGTACTTC.

This clonotype occurred a few times. V gene TRBV2 combines with J gene TRBJ2-5; TRBD1 matches 7 bases. CDR1 is SNHLY, CDR2 FYNNEI, per germline. The CDR3 runs to 13 residues. Trimming removed 8 bases from V and 5 bases from J; junction bases left unmatched: 8. The CDR3, as DNA: TGTGCCAGCCACCCCGGGACAGCGGAGACCCAGTACTTC. This sequence encodes CASHPGTAETQYF.

This clonotype was detected only a few times. The chain has TRBV20-1 and TRBJ1-2; no clear D. The CDR3 runs 12 residues. V was clipped by 5 bases and J by 7 bases, with 14 bases between them. Germline-derived CDR1 and CDR2 are DFQATT and SNEGSKA (reference sequence). The CDR3 DNA reads as TGCAGTGCTCCTCCGCGCGAAGCTGGCTACACCTTC. Protein sequence: CSAPPREAGYTF.

In its sample, this clonotype was seen a few times. V gene TRBV27 combines with J gene TRBJ2-1; tentatively, D is TRBD2 (5 bases). Germline loops: CDR1 MNHEY, CDR2 SMNVEV (reference sequence). Trimming cost V 6 bases and J 10 bases, with 19 bases left between them. The length of the CDR3 is 14 residues. Written as DNA, the CDR3 is TGTGCCAGCAGCGCACTAGAGAGGAGGTTAGAGCAGTTCTTC. Amino acids: CASSALERRLEQFF.

This clonotype was seen a few times. This chain connects TRBV29-1 to TRBJ2-3; 10 positions agree with TRBD2. V lost 6 bases, J lost 3 bases, and 3 bases stayed unmatched. The CDR3 has 13 residues. In germline, CDR1 is SQVTM, CDR2 ANQGSEA. CDR3 in amino acids: CSVGLAATDTQYF. For the CDR3, the DNA is TGCAGCGTCGGACTAGCGGCAACAGATACGCAGTATTTT.

This clonotype was observed once. The V gene is TRBV6-2 or TRBV6-3, the J gene TRBJ2-2, with a possible D match to TRBD1 (6 bases). V gave up 5 bases and J gave up 1 base, with 17 bases separating them. The CDR3 contains 17 residues. Germline V gene lookup returns CDR1 MNHEY and CDR2 SVGEGT. For the CDR3, the DNA is TGTGCCAGCAGTCACAACAGGGTAGGGCTGAACACCGGGGAGCTGTTTTTT. It specifies CASSHNRVGLNTGELFF.

The chain employs TRBV9 and TRBJ2-1; D is possibly TRBD1 (5 bases). Trimming stripped 4 bases from V and 8 bases from J, with 13 bases between. Germline CDR1 reads SGDLS; CDR2 reads YYNGEE. This CDR3 has 13 residues. The CDR3 coding sequence is TGTGCCAGCAGCCCCCGGTGGGGCTATGAGCAGTTCTTC. Encoded protein: CASSPRWGYEQFF.

The V and J genes are TRBV5-4 and TRBJ1-2, with D uncertain. The ends were cut back, 2 bases at V and 3 bases at J, with 11 bases in the middle. The CDR3 spans 14 residues. Germline V CDR1 and CDR2: SGHNT, YYREEE (reference sequence). CDR3 region: CASSFRSGDYGYTF. In nucleotides, the CDR3 is TGTGCCAGCAGCTTCCGGTCCGGGGACTATGGCTACACCTTC.

This clonotype was observed a handful of times. The chain couples TRBV10-3 to TRBJ2-2; D is unclear. Germline V gene lookup returns CDR1 ENHRY and CDR2 SYGVKD. CDR3 length: 11 residues. V lost 5 bases and J 8 bases, leaving 6 bases between the germline ends. The CDR3: CAISPSGELFF. CDR3 sequence (DNA): TGTGCCATCAGTCCTTCAGGGGAGCTGTTTTTT.

This clonotype appeared once. The chain couples TRBV20-1 to TRBJ1-2; 10 bases map to TRBD1. The ends lost 3 bases at V and 1 base at J; junction bases unmatched: 14. CDR1 and CDR2 from the germline V gene are DFQATT and SNEGSKA (reference sequence). The CDR3 runs 18 residues. CDR3 residues: CSASRGLGQGLVNYGYTF. In DNA form, the CDR3 reads TGCAGTGCTAGCCGGGGTCTGGGACAGGGGCTAGTTAACTATGGCTACACCTTC.